These 5 T cell receptor beta chains were all obtained from the same sample, sequenced in a study of graft-versus-host responses after intestinal transplantation. Clones were read by immunoSEQ multiplex PCR, and TCRdb kept only the in-frame ones, dropping some. The sample yields over 40,000 clones, approximately 92% seen once. Sample: PBMCs, taken about 790 days after a first intestinal transplant, on the day of a second. The receptor set was obtained from a human patient who received an intestinal transplant, so some T cells may come from the graft donor.

The CDR3, as DNA: TGTGCCTGGAGTAAGGGACTAGGAGGCTACACCTTC. Translating it yields CAWSKGLGGYTF. The chain links TRBV30 to TRBJ1-2; a weak D match, TRBD1 (5 bases). The V end was cut by 2 bases, the J end by 8 bases, with 12 bases between. This CDR3 has 12 amino acids. Looked up from germline, CDR1 is GTSNPN and CDR2 is SVGIG (reference sequence). The whole variable domain, filled in from reference TRBV30 and TRBJ1-2, reads SQTIHQWPATLVQPVGSPLSLECTVEGTSNPNLYWYRQAAGRGLQLLFYSVGIGQISSEVPQNLSASRPQDRQFILSSKKLLLSDSGFYLCAWSKGLGGYTFGSGTRLTVV.

The chain uses TRBV5-4 and TRBJ2-3; D remains ambiguous. From germline, CDR1 is SGHNT and CDR2 YYREEE (reference sequence). V gave up 0 bases and J gave up 1 base, with 9 bases separating them. This CDR3 has 15 amino acids. The CDR3 DNA follows: TGTGCCAGCAGCTTGGCGGTCACAGGCACAGATACGCAGTATTTT. This codes for CASSLAVTGTDTQYF.

The chain combines TRBV2 with TRBJ2-7; tentative D call: TRBD2 (5 bases). V was trimmed by 4 bases and J by 2 bases, leaving 18 bases between them. The germline gives CDR1 SNHLY, CDR2 FYNNEI. The CDR3 contains 16 residues. The DNA of the CDR3 is TGTGCCAGCAGTGGGTCCCTAGCTCCGATACCCTACGAGCAGTACTTC. Translation gives CASSGSLAPIPYEQYF. Drawing the rest from reference TRBV2 and TRBJ2-7, the complete variable domain is EPEVTQTPSHQVTQMGQEVILRCVPISNHLYFYWYRQILGQKVEFLVSFYNNEISEKSEIFDDQFSVERPDGSNFTLKIRSTKLEDSAMYFCASSGSLAPIPYEQYFGPGTRLTVT.

This clone came up a few times. CDR3 protein: CAISELTEHDGNTIYF. The CDR3 DNA reads as TGTGCCATCAGTGAGTTGACGGAACATGATGGAAACACCATATATTTT. The chain carries TRBV10-3 and TRBJ1-3; D remains unclear. The germline CDR1 and CDR2 sequences are ENHRY and SYGVKD. This CDR3 region has 16 residues. V gave up 1 base and J gave up 3 bases, with 13 bases separating them.

The chain employs TRBV2 and TRBJ2-1, with TRBD2 identical over 11 bases. After removal of 5 bases from V and 9 bases from J, the junction contained 9 bases not matched to a gene. The CDR3 is 15 residues long. The germline V gene encodes CDR1 SNHLY and CDR2 FYNNEI. The CDR3 nucleotides read TGTGCCAGCAGTTTAGCGGGAGGGCCTCAAGTTGAGCAGTTCTTC. This translates into CASSLAGGPQVEQFF.